This T cell receptor (beta chain) came from a study of early T cells in non-severe SARS-CoV-2 infection. Whole-study results and caveats: Anti-spike CD8 specificities were favored by VDJdb matching, whose results missed private and CD4 specificities.

Germline CDR1 and CDR2: WSHSY and SAAADI. There are 15 residues in the CDR3. J gave up 3 bases and V 4 bases, and 5 bases lay outside the gene matches. Details on this clonotype: Its antigen is not identified.

TCRdb reanalysed the 5' RACE reads using MiXCR and keeps one entry per CDR3 protein. The sample carries about 99,000 distinct CDR3 sequences, around 16% recorded once. The sequenced material came from whole blood. This sequence joins TRBV10-2 and TRBJ2-3, with 9 nucleotides matching TRBD2. The sequence came from an adult who was a healthcare worker with PCR-confirmed SARS-CoV-2 infection or an uninfected control (not recorded which). CDR3 in amino acids: CASSVGGGETDTQYF. The CDR3 DNA sequence: TGCGCCAGCAGTGTAGGCGGGGGGGAAACAGATACGCAGTATTTT.